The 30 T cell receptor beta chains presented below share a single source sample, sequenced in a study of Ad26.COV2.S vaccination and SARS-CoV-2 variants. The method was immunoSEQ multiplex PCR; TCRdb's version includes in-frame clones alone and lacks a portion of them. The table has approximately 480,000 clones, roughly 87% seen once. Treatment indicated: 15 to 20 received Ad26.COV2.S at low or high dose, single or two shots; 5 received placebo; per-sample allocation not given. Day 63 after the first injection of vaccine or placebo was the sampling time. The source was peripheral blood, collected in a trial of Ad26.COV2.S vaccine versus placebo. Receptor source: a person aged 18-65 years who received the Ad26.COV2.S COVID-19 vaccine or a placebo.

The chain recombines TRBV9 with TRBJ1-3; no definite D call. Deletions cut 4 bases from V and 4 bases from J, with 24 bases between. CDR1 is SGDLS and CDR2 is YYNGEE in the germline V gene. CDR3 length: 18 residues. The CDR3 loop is CASSPDLGQARRGNTIYF. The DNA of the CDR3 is TGTGCCAGCAGCCCCGACCTCGGGCAGGCTAGAAGGGGAAACACCATATATTTT. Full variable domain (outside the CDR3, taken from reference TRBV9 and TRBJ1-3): DSGVTQTPKHLITATGQRVTLRCSPRSGDLSVYWYQQSLDQGLQFLIQYYNGEERAKGNILERFSAQQFPDLHSELNLSSLELGDSALYFCASSPDLGQARRGNTIYFGEGSWLTVV.

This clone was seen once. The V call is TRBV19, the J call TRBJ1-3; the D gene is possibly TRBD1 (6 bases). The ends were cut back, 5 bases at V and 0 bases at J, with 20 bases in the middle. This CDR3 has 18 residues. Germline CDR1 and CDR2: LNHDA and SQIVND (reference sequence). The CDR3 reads CASSGAEVRGGSGNTIYF. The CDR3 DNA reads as TGTGCCAGTAGTGGAGCGGAGGTCAGGGGCGGCTCTGGAAACACCATATATTTT.

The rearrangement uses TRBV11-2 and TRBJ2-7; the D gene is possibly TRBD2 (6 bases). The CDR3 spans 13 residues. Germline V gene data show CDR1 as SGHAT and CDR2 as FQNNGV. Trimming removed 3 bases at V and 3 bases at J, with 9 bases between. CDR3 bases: TGTGCCAGCAGCTTCCCCGGGGGCTACGAGCAGTACTTC. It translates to CASSFPGGYEQYF.

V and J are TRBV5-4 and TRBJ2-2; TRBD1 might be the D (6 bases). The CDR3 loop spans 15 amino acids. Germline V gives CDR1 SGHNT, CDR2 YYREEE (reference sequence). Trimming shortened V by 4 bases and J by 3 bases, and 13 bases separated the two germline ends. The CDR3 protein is CASSRLGADTGELFF. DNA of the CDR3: TGTGCCAGCAGCCGGCTGGGGGCCGACACCGGGGAGCTGTTTTTT.

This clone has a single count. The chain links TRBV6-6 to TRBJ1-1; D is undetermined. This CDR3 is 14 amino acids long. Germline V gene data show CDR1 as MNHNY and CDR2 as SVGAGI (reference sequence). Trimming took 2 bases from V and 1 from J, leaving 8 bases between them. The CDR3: CASSYGWQNTEAFF. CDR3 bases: TGTGCCAGCAGTTACGGTTGGCAGAACACTGAAGCTTTCTTT.

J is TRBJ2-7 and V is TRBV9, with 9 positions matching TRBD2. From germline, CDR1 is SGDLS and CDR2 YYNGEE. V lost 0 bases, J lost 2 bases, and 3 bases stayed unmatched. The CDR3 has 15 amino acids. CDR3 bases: TGTGCCAGCAGCGTAGTGGCGGGAGGGCCCTACGAGCAGTACTTC. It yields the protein CASSVVAGGPYEQYF.

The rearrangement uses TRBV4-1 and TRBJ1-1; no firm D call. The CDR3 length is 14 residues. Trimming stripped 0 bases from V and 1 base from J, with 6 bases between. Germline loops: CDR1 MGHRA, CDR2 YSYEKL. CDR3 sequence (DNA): TGCGCCAGCAGCCAAGACTACTCGAACACTGAAGCTTTCTTT. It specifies CASSQDYSNTEAFF.

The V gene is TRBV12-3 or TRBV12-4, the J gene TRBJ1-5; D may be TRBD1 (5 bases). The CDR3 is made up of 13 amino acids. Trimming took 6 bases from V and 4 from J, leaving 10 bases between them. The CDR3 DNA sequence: TGTGCCAGCAGCACGGGACCAAATCAGCCCCAGCATTTT. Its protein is CASSTGPNQPQHF.

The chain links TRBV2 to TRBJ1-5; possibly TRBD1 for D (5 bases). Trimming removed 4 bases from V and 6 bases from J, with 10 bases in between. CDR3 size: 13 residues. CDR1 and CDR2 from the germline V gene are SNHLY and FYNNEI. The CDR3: CASSGRGGQPQHF. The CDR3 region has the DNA TGTGCCAGCAGTGGGAGGGGCGGTCAGCCCCAGCATTTT.

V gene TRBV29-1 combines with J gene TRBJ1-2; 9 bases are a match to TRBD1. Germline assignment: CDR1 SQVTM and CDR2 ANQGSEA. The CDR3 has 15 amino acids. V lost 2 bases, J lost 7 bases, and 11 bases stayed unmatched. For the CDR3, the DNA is TGCAGCGTTGAAACAGCCGGGACAGGGTATGCTGGCTACACCTTC. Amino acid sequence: CSVETAGTGYAGYTF.

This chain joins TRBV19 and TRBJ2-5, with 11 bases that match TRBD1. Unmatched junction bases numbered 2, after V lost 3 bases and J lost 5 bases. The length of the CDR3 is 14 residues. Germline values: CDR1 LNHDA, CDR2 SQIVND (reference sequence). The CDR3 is CASSIGTGGETQYF. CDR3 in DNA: TGTGCCAGTAGTATCGGGACAGGGGGGGAGACCCAGTACTTC.

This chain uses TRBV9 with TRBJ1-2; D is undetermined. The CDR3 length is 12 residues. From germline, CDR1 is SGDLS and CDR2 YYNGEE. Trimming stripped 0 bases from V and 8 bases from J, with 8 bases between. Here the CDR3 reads CASSVGPRGYTF. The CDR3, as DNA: TGTGCCAGCAGCGTAGGTCCGAGGGGCTACACCTTC.

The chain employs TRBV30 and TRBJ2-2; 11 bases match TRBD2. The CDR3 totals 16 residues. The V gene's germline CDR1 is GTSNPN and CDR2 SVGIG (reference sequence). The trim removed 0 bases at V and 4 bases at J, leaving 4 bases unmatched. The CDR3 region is CAWSVRLAGSTGELFF. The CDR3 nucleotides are TGTGCCTGGAGTGTACGACTAGCGGGATCCACCGGGGAGCTGTTTTTT.

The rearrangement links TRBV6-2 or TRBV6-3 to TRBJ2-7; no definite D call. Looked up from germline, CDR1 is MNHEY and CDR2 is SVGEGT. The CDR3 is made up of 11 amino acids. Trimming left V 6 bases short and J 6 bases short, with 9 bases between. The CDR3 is CASSVLREQYF. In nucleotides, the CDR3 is TGTGCCAGCAGCGTCCTCCGCGAGCAGTACTTC.

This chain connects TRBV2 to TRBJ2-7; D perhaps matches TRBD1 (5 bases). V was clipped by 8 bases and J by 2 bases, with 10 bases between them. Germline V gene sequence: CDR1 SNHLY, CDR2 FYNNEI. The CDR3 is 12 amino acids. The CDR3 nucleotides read TGTGCCAGCGACAGAGGAGCCTACGAGCAGTACTTC. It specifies CASDRGAYEQYF. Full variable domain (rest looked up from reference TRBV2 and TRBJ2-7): EPEVTQTPSHQVTQMGQEVILRCVPISNHLYFYWYRQILGQKVEFLVSFYNNEISEKSEIFDDQFSVERPDGSNFTLKIRSTKLEDSAMYFCASDRGAYEQYFGPGTRLTVT.

In DNA form, the CDR3 reads TGTGCCACTCGGGGGGATGGGAACACTGAAGCTTTCTTT. It specifies CATRGDGNTEAFF. The chain links TRBV24-1 to TRBJ1-1; D may be TRBD1 (5 bases). The ends were cut back, 10 bases at V and 1 base at J, with 12 bases in the middle. Germline CDR1 reads KGHDR; CDR2 reads SFDVKD. The CDR3 runs to 13 residues.

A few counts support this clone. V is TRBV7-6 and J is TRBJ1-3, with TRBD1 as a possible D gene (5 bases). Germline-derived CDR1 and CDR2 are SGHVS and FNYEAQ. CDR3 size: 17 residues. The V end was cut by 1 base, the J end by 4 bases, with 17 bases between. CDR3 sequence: CASSLGVRGVSGNTIYF. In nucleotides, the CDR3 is TGTGCCAGCAGCTTAGGGGTCCGAGGGGTGTCCGGAAACACCATATATTTT.

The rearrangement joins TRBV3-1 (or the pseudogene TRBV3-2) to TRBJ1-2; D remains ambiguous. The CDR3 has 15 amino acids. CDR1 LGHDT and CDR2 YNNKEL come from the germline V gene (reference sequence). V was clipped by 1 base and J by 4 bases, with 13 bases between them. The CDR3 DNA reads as TGTGCCAGCAGCCAAGGAGGGCAGGCAGCCTATGGCTACACCTTC. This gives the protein CASSQGGQAAYGYTF.

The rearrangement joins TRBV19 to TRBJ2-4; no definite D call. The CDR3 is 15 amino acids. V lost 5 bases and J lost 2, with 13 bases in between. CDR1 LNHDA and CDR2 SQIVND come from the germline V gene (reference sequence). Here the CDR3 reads CASSPGSFPKNIQYF. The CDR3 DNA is TGTGCCAGTAGTCCGGGTTCCTTTCCCAAAAACATTCAGTACTTC. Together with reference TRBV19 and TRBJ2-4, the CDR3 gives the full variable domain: DGGITQSPKYLFRKEGQNVTLSCEQNLNHDAMYWYRQDPGQGLRLIYYSQIVNDFQKGDIAEGYSVSREKKESFPLTVTSAQKNPTAFYLCASSPGSFPKNIQYFGAGTRLSVL.

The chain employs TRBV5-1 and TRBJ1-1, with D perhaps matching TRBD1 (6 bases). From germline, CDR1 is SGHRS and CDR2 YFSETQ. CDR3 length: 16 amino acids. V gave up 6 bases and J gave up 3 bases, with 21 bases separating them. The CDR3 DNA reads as TGCGCCAGCAACAAGGGGGTCCGGGGGGTCGACACTGAAGCTTTCTTT. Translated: CASNKGVRGVDTEAFF. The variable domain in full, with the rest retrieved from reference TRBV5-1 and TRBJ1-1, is KAGVTQTPRYLIKTRGQQVTLSCSPISGHRSVSWYQQTPGQGLQFLFEYFSETQRNKGNFPGRFSGRQFSNSRSEMNVSTLELGDSALYLCASNKGVRGVDTEAFFGQGTRLTVV.

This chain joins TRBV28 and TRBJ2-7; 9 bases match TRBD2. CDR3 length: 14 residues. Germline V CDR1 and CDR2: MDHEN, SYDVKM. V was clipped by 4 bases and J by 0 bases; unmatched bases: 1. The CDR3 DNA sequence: TGTGCCAGCAGTTATAGCGGGAGCTCCTACGAGCAGTACTTC. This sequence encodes CASSYSGSSYEQYF.

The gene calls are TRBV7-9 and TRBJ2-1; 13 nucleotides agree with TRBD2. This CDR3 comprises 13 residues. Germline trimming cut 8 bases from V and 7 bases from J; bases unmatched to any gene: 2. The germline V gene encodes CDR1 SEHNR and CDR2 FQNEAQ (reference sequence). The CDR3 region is CASGTSGNNEQFF. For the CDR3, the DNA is TGTGCCAGCGGGACTAGCGGGAATAATGAGCAGTTCTTC.

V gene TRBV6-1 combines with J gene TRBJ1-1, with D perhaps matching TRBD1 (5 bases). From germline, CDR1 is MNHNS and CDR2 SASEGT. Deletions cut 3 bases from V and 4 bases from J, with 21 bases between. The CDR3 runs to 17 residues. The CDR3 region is CASSELLGPGVGTEAFF. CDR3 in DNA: TGTGCCAGCAGTGAGTTATTAGGTCCGGGGGTAGGCACTGAAGCTTTCTTT.

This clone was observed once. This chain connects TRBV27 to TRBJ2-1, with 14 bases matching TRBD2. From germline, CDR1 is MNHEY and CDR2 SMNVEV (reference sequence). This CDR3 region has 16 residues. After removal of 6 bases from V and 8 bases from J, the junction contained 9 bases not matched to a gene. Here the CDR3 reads CASSPTGLAGVDEQFF. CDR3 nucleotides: TGTGCCAGCAGCCCAACGGGACTAGCGGGAGTCGATGAGCAGTTCTTC.

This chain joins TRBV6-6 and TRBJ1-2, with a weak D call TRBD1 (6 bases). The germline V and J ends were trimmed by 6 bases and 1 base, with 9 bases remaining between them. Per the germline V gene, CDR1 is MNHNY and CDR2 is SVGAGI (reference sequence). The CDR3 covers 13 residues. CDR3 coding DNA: TGTGCCAGCAGCAAACAGGGTAACTATGGCTACACCTTC. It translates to CASSKQGNYGYTF.

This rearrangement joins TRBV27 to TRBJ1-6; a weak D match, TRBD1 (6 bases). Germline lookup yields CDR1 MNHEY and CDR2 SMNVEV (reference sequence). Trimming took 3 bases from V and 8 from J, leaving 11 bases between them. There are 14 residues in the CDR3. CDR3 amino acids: CASSFRGWDSPLHF. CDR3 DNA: TGTGCCAGCAGTTTCAGGGGTTGGGATTCACCCCTCCACTTT.

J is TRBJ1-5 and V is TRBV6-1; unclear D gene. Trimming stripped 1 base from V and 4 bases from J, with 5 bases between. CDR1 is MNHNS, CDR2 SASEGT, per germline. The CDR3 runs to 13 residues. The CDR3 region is CASSEGLNQPQHF. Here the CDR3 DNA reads TGTGCCAGCAGTGAAGGCCTTAATCAGCCCCAGCATTTT.

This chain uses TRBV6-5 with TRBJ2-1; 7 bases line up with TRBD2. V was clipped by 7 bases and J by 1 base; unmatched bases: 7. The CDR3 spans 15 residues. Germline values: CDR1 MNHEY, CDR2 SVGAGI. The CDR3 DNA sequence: TGTGCCAGCACCTCAGGACTAGGGTCCTACAATGAGCAGTTCTTC. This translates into CASTSGLGSYNEQFF.

CDR3 sequence reads: CATSRDWGTGNTIYF. The CDR3 nucleotides read TGTGCCACCAGCAGAGATTGGGGGACTGGAAACACCATATATTTT. The chain employs TRBV15 and TRBJ1-3; a weak D match, TRBD1 (5 bases). Germline V gives CDR1 LNHNV, CDR2 YYDKDF (reference sequence). This CDR3 is built from 15 residues. V was shortened by 0 bases and J by 2 bases, with 8 bases between the two germline ends.

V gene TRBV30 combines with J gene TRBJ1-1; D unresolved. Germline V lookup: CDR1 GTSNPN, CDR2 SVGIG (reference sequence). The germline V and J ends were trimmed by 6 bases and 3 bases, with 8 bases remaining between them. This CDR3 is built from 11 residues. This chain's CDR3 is CACREYTEAFF. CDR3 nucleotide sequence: TGTGCCTGCCGGGAGTACACTGAAGCTTTCTTT.